Each of the 23 T cell receptor beta chains below was sequenced from the same sample in a study of cytomegalovirus exposure and HLA in healthy donors. PCR used 60 Vbeta primers and 13 Jbeta primers. Measured with immunoSEQ multiplex PCR; TCRdb has only the in-frame clones, and not every one. The repertoire consists of under 200,000 clones, with 75% to 80% occurring once and the leading ten covering roughly 13%. Sequencing was performed on PBMCs. These receptors all stem from a woman in her 30s in good health and CMV-seropositive.

The chain couples TRBV5-1 to TRBJ2-7; D might be TRBD1 (5 bases). The CDR3 covers 13 residues. Trimming took off 0 bases at V and 8 bases at J, with 12 bases between the two ends. Germline V gives CDR1 SGHRS, CDR2 YFSETQ. The chain's CDR3 is CASSLDQGFKQYF. CDR3 bases: TGCGCCAGCAGCTTGGACCAGGGATTTAAGCAGTACTTC.

The chain uses TRBV28 and TRBJ2-3; 7 bases agree with TRBD2. This CDR3 has 19 residues. Losses at the gene ends were 5 bases for V and 1 base for J; bases not matched to a gene: 18. Germline CDR1 and CDR2: MDHEN and SYDVKM. CDR3 DNA: TGTGCCAGCAGTCTCCCTTCCGGGGCCAGCGGGGCTCGCACAGATACGCAGTATTTT. Amino acids: CASSLPSGASGARTDTQYF.

The DNA for the CDR3 is TGTGCCAGCAGCTCTCAGGGTCAGCCCCAGCATTTT. Translation: CASSSQGQPQHF. The chain combines TRBV5-6 with TRBJ1-5, with a weak D call TRBD1 (5 bases). The length of the CDR3 is 12 residues. Per the germline V gene, CDR1 is SGHDT and CDR2 is YYEEEE. Trimming took 3 bases from V and 6 from J, leaving 7 bases between them. The full variable domain, with the rest looked up from reference TRBV5-6 and TRBJ1-5, is DAGVTQSPTHLIKTRGQQVTLRCSPKSGHDTVSWYQQALGQGPQFIFQYYEEEERQRGNFPDRFSGHQFPNYSSELNVNALLLGDSALYLCASSSQGQPQHFGDGTRLSIL.

This CDR3 is CSAEGTGEGLFF. The CDR3 nucleotides are TGCAGCGCAGAAGGGACCGGGGAGGGACTGTTTTTT. J is TRBJ1-4 and V is TRBV29-1, with a tentative D call TRBD1 (5 bases). Deletions cut 7 bases from V and 13 bases from J, with 19 bases between. CDR3 length equals 12 residues. Germline-derived CDR1 and CDR2 are SQVTM and ANQGSEA.

DNA of the CDR3: TGTGCCAGCAGTGGACAGGGGACAGGGCGTTCAGAGACCCAGTACTTC. Its translation is CASSGQGTGRSETQYF. The chain uses TRBV27 and TRBJ2-5; 9 nucleotides match TRBD1. With V trimmed by 5 bases and J by 4 bases, 11 bases remained unmatched. There are 16 residues in the CDR3. Germline CDR1 is MNHEY and CDR2 is SMNVEV (reference sequence).

DNA for the CDR3: TGTGCCAGCAGCGCCACGTTCCAGGGGGTTTCGCTGTACACTGAAGCTTTCTTT. This gives the protein CASSATFQGVSLYTEAFF. The chain couples TRBV5-5 to TRBJ1-1; 7 bases match TRBD1. V was pared by 4 bases and J by 3 bases, with 18 bases of the junction left unmatched. CDR3 length equals 18 residues. The V gene's germline CDR1 is SGHKS and CDR2 YYEKEE (reference sequence).

This chain joins TRBV4-2 and TRBJ2-3; 7 positions match TRBD2. V lost 3 bases, J lost 3 bases, and 15 bases stayed unmatched. In germline, CDR1 is LGHNA, CDR2 YNFKEQ. The CDR3 runs to 18 residues. CDR3: CASSHLKSDWGGTDTQYF. CDR3 sequence (DNA): TGTGCCAGCAGCCACCTAAAGTCCGACTGGGGGGGGACAGATACGCAGTATTTT.

In its sample, this clone was seen a few times. Here the CDR3 DNA reads TGTGCCAGCAGCGAGCTCCTACAGGTGACGAACACTGAAGCTTTCTTT. This sequence encodes CASSELLQVTNTEAFF. The chain is built from TRBV4-2 and TRBJ1-1, with D possibly TRBD1 on 5 matching bases. CDR3 length: 16 residues. Germline CDR1 reads LGHNA; CDR2 reads YNFKEQ. Trimming pared 5 bases from V and 1 base from J, leaving 17 bases between.

This clone was counted once. This chain links TRBV30 with TRBJ1-6; D unclear. Trimming took off 4 bases at V and 7 bases at J, with 14 bases between the two ends. The germline V gene encodes CDR1 GTSNPN and CDR2 SVGIG (reference sequence). The CDR3 runs 14 residues. The CDR3 DNA reads as TGTGCCTGGAAGAGTGAGGGCTTCAATTCACCCCTCCACTTT. Residues: CAWKSEGFNSPLHF.

The rearrangement uses TRBV19 and TRBJ1-5, with D perhaps TRBD1 (5 bases). Trimming cost V 3 bases and J 1 base, with 7 bases left between them. This CDR3 is 14 amino acids long. CDR1 and CDR2 (germline): LNHDA, SQIVND (reference sequence). In DNA, the CDR3 is TGTGCCAGTAGTATGGGGCGGAGCAATCAGCCCCAGCATTTT. Translated, it gives CASSMGRSNQPQHF.

The chain has TRBV28 and TRBJ1-1, with D uncertain. The CDR3 contains 12 residues. Germline lookup yields CDR1 MDHEN and CDR2 SYDVKM. Trimming pared 3 bases from V and 7 bases from J, leaving 9 bases between. The CDR3 spells CASSLSGLEAFF. Here the CDR3 DNA reads TGTGCCAGCAGTTTGTCCGGACTTGAAGCTTTCTTT.

The rearrangement uses TRBV11-2 and TRBJ2-7, with 10 bases lining up with TRBD2. The CDR3 has 17 residues. The V segment lost 1 base and the J segment 0 bases; nucleotides outside the gene matches: 6. CDR1 and CDR2 from the germline V gene are SGHAT and FQNNGV. The CDR3 loop is CASSLVAGGPSSYEQYF. Here the CDR3 DNA reads TGTGCCAGCAGCTTAGTAGCGGGGGGCCCGAGCTCCTACGAGCAGTACTTC.

The chain has TRBV5-1 and TRBJ2-7; D is uncertain. The CDR3 covers 14 residues. The V end lost 0 bases, the J end lost 3 bases, and 10 bases lay between the germline ends. In germline, CDR1 is SGHRS, CDR2 YFSETQ. CDR3 sequence (DNA): TGCGCCAGCAGCTTGGGTCGAGCGCTCTACGAGCAGTACTTC. Translating gives CASSLGRALYEQYF.

V and J are TRBV18 and TRBJ1-4; maybe TRBD1 (6 bases). The CDR3 covers 15 residues. The germline V gene encodes CDR1 KGHSH and CDR2 LQKENI. The V end was cut by 3 bases, the J end by 3 bases, with 11 bases between. CDR3 nucleotides: TGTGCCAGCTCACCGAGCAGGGGCGCTAATGAAAAACTGTTTTTT. It translates to CASSPSRGANEKLFF.

This clone was seen a handful of times. CDR3 protein: CASSQGQADTDTQYF. The CDR3 nucleotides are TGTGCCAGCAGCCAAGGCCAGGCTGACACAGATACGCAGTATTTT. The chain carries TRBV4-2 and TRBJ2-3; D unresolved. Germline V gene sequence: CDR1 LGHNA, CDR2 YNFKEQ. The CDR3 loop spans 15 amino acids. Between the trimmed V and J ends, which lost 1 base and 2 bases, there was a span of 10 bases.

The chain uses TRBV5-1 and TRBJ2-1, with TRBD2 identical over 9 bases. The CDR3 has 16 residues. Germline V lookup: CDR1 SGHRS, CDR2 YFSETQ. V lost 0 bases, J lost 8 bases, and 9 bases stayed unmatched. The CDR3 DNA is TGCGCCAGCAGCTTGGAGACAGTTAGCGGGGGCGATGAGCAGTTCTTC. It encodes CASSLETVSGGDEQFF.

This clone has just one count. The V and J genes are TRBV11-2 and TRBJ1-6; D remains ambiguous. Germline V CDR1 and CDR2: SGHAT, FQNNGV. The V gene lost 2 bases and the J gene lost 6 bases, with 17 bases spanning the gap. CDR3 length: 17 residues. DNA for the CDR3: TGTGCCAGCAGCTTAAATAGAGGAGATTTTTTTAATTCACCCCTCCACTTT. Translating gives CASSLNRGDFFNSPLHF.

The chain links TRBV6-5 to TRBJ1-5, with a tentative D call TRBD1 (6 bases). V gave up 0 bases and J gave up 4 bases, with 10 bases separating them. The germline CDR1 and CDR2 sequences are MNHEY and SVGAGI. The CDR3 is made up of 15 amino acids. Written as DNA, the CDR3 is TGTGCCAGCAGTTACTCGGGTAGGGGGAATCAGCCCCAGCATTTT. Protein: CASSYSGRGNQPQHF.

Worth noting for this clone: One end of the junction varies from germline; a read error may be responsible. The chain employs TRBV7-9 and TRBJ2-2; 7 nucleotides agree with TRBD2. This CDR3 region has 15 residues. Germline V gene lookup returns CDR1 SEHNR and CDR2 FQNEAQ (reference sequence). The CDR3 loop is CSSSLVGRDTGELFF. CDR3 nucleotides: TGTTCCAGCAGCTTAGTAGGGAGGGACACCGGGGAGCTGTTTTTT.

The V call is TRBV5-8, the J call TRBJ2-7; 10 bases fit TRBD1. With V trimmed by 2 bases and J by 2 bases, 7 bases remained unmatched. Germline-derived CDR1 and CDR2 are SGHTS and YDEGEE. CDR3 size: 16 residues. Here the CDR3 DNA reads TGTGCCAGCAGCTTCACGAGGGACAGGGGACCCTACGAGCAGTACTTC. It codes for CASSFTRDRGPYEQYF.

The rearrangement joins TRBV27 to TRBJ2-7; 7 bases are shared with TRBD1. The CDR3 consists of 14 residues. Germline loops: CDR1 MNHEY, CDR2 SMNVEV (reference sequence). V lost 5 bases and J lost 4; bases outside the gene matches: 8. The CDR3: CASSDREKVYEQYF. CDR3 nucleotide sequence: TGTGCCAGCAGTGACAGGGAAAAAGTGTACGAGCAGTACTTC.

V usage is TRBV19 and J usage is TRBJ2-5, with 10 bases matching TRBD2. This CDR3 is built from 14 residues. The V segment lost 5 bases and the J segment 4 bases; nucleotides outside the gene matches: 4. CDR1 is LNHDA and CDR2 is SQIVND in the germline V gene (reference sequence). This chain's CDR3 is CASSPGLARETQYF. The DNA for the CDR3 is TGTGCCAGTAGTCCGGGACTAGCGCGAGAGACCCAGTACTTC.

V usage is TRBV27 and J usage is TRBJ2-1, with D possibly matching TRBD2 (6 bases). Germline CDR1 MNHEY, CDR2 SMNVEV (reference sequence). The germline V and J ends were trimmed by 5 bases and 8 bases, with 16 bases remaining between them. The CDR3 runs to 14 residues. The CDR3 nucleotides read TGTGCCAGCAGTACTCAACTAGCTCTCGATGAGCAGTTCTTC. It encodes CASSTQLALDEQFF.